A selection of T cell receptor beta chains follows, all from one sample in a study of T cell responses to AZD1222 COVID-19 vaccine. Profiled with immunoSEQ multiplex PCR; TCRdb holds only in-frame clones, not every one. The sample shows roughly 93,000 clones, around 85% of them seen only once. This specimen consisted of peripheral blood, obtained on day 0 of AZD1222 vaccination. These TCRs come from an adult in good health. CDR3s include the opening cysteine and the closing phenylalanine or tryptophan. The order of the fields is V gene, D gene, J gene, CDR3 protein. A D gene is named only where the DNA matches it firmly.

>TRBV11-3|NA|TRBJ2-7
CASSLEVGYEQYF
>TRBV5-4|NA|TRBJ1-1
CASRPDRLGEAFF
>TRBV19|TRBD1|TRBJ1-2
CASSPQGIPHYGYTF
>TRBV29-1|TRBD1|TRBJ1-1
CSVTITGTGVAFF
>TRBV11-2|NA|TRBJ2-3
CASSRQSPISTDTQYF
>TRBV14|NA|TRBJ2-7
CASSQNYEQYF
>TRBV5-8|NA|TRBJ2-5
CASSPGLHQETQYF
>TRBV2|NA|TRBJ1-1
CASRSSEGEAFF
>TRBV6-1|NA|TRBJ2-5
CASSEFSVGISYQETQYF
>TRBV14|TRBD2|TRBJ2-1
CASSQAPSGTYNEQFF
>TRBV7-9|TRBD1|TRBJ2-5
CASSNLVRTGGRETQYF
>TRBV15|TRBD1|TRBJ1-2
CATSRGDSYGYTF
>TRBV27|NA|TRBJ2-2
CASTHAGPTGELFF